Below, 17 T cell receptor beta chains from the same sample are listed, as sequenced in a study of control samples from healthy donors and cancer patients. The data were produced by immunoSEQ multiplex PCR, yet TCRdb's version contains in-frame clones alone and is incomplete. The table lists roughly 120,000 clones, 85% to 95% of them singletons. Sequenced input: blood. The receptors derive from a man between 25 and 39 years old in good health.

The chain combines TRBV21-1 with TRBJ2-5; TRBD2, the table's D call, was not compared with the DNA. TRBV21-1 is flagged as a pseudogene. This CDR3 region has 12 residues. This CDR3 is CASSPGRETQYF. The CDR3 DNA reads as TGTGCCAGCAGCCCGGGGAGAGAGACCCAGTACTTC.

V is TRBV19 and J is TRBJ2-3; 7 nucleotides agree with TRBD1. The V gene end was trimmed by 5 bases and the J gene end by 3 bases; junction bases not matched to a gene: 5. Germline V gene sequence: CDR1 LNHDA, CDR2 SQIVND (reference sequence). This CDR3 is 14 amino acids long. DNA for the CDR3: TGTGCCAGTAGTCCGGGGACAGTTACAGATACGCAGTATTTT. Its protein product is CASSPGTVTDTQYF. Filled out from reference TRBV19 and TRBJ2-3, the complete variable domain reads DGGITQSPKYLFRKEGQNVTLSCEQNLNHDAMYWYRQDPGQGLRLIYYSQIVNDFQKGDIAEGYSVSREKKESFPLTVTSAQKNPTAFYLCASSPGTVTDTQYFGPGTRLTVL.

The CDR3 loop is CASSQREAGGADTGELFF. The CDR3 nucleotides read TGCGCCAGCAGCCAGCGGGAAGCAGGGGGGGCCGACACCGGGGAGCTGTTTTTT. The chain is built from TRBV4-1 and TRBJ2-2, with D perhaps given as TRBD1 or TRBD2 (7 bases each). V was cut by 3 bases and J by 3 bases, with 20 bases left in between. The germline gives CDR1 MGHRA, CDR2 YSYEKL. The CDR3 contains 18 residues.

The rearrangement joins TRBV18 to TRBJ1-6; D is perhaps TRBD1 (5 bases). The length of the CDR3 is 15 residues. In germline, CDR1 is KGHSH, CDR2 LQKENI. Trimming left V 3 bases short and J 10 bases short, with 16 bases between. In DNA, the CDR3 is TGTGCCAGCTCACCGAGAAACAGGATAGAATCACCCCTCCACTTT. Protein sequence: CASSPRNRIESPLHF.

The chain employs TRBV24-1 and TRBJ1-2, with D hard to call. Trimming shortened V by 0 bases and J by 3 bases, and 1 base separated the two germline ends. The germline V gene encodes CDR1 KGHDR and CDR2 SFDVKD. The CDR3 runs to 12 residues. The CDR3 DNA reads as TGTGCCACCAGTGATTTGGACTATGGCTACACCTTC. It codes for CATSDLDYGYTF.

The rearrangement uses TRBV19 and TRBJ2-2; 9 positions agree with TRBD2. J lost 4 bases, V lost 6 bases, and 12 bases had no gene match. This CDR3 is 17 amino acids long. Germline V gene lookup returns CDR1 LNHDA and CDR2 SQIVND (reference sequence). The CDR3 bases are TGTGCCAGTAGATTTAGCGGGGGCCCTCGGCCCACCGGGGAGCTGTTTTTT. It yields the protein CASRFSGGPRPTGELFF.

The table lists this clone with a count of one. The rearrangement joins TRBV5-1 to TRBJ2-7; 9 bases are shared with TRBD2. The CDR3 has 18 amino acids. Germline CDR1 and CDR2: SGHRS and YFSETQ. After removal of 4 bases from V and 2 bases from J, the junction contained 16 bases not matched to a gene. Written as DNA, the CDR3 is TGCGCCAGCAGCGCCGGGACTAGCCTCTTTGGGGGCACCTACGAGCAGTACTTC. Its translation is CASSAGTSLFGGTYEQYF. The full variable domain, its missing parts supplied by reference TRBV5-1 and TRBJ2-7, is KAGVTQTPRYLIKTRGQQVTLSCSPISGHRSVSWYQQTPGQGLQFLFEYFSETQRNKGNFPGRFSGRQFSNSRSEMNVSTLELGDSALYLCASSAGTSLFGGTYEQYFGPGTRLTVT.

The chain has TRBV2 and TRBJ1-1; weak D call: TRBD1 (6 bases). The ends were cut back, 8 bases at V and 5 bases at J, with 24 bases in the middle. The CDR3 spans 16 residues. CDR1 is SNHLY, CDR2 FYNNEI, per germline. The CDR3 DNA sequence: TGTGCCAGCGATAGACCTACCGGGACACATCATACTGAAGCTTTCTTT. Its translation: CASDRPTGTHHTEAFF.

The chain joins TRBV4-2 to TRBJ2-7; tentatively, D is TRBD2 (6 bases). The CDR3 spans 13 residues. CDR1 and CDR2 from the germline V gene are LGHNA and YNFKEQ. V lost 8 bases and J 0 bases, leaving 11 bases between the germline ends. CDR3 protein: CASRGESSYEQYF. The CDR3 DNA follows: TGTGCCAGCCGCGGGGAGAGCTCCTACGAGCAGTACTTC.

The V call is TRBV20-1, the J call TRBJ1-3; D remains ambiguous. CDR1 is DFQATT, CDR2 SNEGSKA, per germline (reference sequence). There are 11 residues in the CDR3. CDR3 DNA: TGCGGGTCGGGCTCTGGAAACACCATATATTTT. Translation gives CGSGSGNTIYF.

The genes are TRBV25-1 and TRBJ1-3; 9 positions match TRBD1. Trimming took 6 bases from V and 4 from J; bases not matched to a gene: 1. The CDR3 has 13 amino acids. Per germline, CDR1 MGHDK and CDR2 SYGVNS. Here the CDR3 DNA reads TGTGCCAGCAGGGGACAGGGCGGAAACACCATATATTTT. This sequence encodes CASRGQGGNTIYF.

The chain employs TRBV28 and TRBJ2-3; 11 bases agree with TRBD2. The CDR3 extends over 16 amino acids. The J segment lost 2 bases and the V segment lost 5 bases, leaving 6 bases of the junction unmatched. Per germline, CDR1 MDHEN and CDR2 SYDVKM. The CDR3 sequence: CASSTRLAGLTDTQYF. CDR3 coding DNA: TGTGCCAGCAGTACACGACTAGCGGGGCTCACAGATACGCAGTATTTT.

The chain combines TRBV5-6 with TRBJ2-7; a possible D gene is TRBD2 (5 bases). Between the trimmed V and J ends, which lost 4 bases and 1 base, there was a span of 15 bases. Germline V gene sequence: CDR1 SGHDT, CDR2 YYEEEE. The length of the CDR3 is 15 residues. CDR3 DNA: TGTGCCAGCAGCCAACGGACTCCGACATCCTACGAGCAGTACTTC. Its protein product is CASSQRTPTSYEQYF.

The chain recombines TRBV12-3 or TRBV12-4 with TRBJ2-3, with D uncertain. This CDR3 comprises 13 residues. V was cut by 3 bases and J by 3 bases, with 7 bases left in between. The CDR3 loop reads CASSFVETDTQYF. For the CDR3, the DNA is TGTGCCAGCAGTTTTGTTGAGACAGATACGCAGTATTTT.

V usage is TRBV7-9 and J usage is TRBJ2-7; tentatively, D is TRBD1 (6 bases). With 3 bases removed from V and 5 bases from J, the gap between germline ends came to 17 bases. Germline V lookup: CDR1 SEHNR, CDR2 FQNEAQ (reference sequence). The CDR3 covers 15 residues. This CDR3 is CASSFPGALVDEQYF. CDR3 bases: TGTGCCAGCAGCTTCCCAGGGGCCCTGGTGGACGAGCAGTACTTC.

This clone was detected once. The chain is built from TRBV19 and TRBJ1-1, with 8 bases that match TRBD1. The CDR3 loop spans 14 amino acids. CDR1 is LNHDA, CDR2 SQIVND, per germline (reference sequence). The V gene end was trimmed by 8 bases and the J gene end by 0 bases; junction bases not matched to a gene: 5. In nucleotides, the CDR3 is TGTGCCAGTCGACAGGGGAACATGAACACTGAAGCTTTCTTT. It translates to CASRQGNMNTEAFF.

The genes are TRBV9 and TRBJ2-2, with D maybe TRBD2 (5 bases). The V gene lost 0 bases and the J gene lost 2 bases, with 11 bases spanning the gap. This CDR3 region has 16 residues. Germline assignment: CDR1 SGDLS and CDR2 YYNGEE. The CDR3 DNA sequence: TGTGCCAGCAGCGTAGAGGGCGGGCCCAACACCGGGGAGCTGTTTTTT. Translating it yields CASSVEGGPNTGELFF.